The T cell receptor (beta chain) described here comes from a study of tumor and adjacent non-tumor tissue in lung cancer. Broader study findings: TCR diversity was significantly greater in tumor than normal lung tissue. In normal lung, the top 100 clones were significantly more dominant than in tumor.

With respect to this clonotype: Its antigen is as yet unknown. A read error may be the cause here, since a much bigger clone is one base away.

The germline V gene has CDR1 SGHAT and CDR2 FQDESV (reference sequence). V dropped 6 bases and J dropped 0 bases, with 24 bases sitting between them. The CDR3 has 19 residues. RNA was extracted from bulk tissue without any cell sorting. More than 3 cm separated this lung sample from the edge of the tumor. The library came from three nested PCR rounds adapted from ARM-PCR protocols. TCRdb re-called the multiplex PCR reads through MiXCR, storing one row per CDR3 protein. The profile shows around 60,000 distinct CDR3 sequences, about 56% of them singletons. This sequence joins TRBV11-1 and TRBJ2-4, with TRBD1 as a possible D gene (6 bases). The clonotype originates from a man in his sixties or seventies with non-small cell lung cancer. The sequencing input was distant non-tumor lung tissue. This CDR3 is CASRPAGSLGALAKNIQYF. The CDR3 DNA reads TGTGCCAGCAGACCCGCAGGGTCTTTGGGGGCTTTAGCCAAAAACATTCAGTACTTC. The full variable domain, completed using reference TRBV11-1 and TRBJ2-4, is EAEVAQSPRYKITEKSQAVAFWCDPISGHATLYWYRQILGQGPELLVQFQDESVVDDSQLPKDRFSAERLKGVDSTLKIQPAELGDSAMYLCASRPAGSLGALAKNIQYFGAGTRLSVL.